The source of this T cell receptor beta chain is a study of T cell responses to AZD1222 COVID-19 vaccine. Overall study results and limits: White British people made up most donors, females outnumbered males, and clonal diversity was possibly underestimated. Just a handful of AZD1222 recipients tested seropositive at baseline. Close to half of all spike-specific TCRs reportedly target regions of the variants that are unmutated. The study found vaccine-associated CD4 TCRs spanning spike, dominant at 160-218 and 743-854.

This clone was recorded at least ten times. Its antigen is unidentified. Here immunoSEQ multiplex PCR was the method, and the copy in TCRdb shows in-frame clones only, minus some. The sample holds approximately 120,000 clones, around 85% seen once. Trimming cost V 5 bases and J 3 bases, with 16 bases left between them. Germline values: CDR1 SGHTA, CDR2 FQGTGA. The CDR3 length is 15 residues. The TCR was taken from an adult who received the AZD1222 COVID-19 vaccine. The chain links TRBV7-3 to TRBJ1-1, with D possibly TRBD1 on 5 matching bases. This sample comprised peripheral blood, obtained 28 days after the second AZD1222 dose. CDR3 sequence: CASSAQGPSYTEAFF. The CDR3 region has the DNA TGTGCCAGCAGCGCGCAGGGACCCTCCTACACTGAAGCTTTCTTT.